This T cell receptor beta chain was retrieved from a study of T cells in Graves' hyperthyroidism and ophthalmopathy. Study results and caveats: In the analysis, a 13 V-J model separated ophthalmopathy from stable hyperthyroidism.

Those with hyperthyroidism were 18 to 65 years old, newly diagnosed, and ill for under 2 months. RNA transcripts served as the template for amplifying TCR beta CDR3 regions. In the first-round RT-PCR of the TCR CDR3, the HTBI primer set was used. TCRdb called the multiplex PCR reads again in MiXCR, with one record for every CDR3 protein. The table includes 500,000 to 600,000 distinct CDR3 sequences, approximately 44% detected once. This clonotype has more than one count but fewer than ten. Its antigen is undetermined. This CDR3 is 18 amino acids long. Germline CDR1 and CDR2: SGHRS and YFSETQ. V was cut by 0 bases and J by 2 bases, with 21 bases left in between.

The sample taken for sequencing was peripheral blood or thyroid tissue (not recorded which). This chain links TRBV5-1 with TRBJ2-7; D call uncertain. This receptor was taken from a woman aged 18 to 35 with Graves' hyperthyroidism. CDR3 residues: CASSLVLHSVFKPYEQYF. In nucleotides, the CDR3 is TGCGCCAGCAGCTTGGTTCTACATTCGGTATTTAAACCCTACGAGCAGTACTTC. The whole variable domain, filled in from reference TRBV5-1 and TRBJ2-7, reads KAGVTQTPRYLIKTRGQQVTLSCSPISGHRSVSWYQQTPGQGLQFLFEYFSETQRNKGNFPGRFSGRQFSNSRSEMNVSTLELGDSALYLCASSLVLHSVFKPYEQYFGPGTRLTVT.